Given below is one T cell receptor (beta chain) in context. Its antigen is undetermined. This sample is part of a study of OX40 agonist ivuxolimab in advanced cancers. Across the study: The dose of intravenous ivuxolimab that patients received every 2 weeks ranged from 0.01 to 10 mg/kg. Of the participants, approximately 40% had some prior anti-PD-1, anti-PD-L1 or anti-CTLA-4 therapy, which was allowed.

The CDR3 totals 13 residues. The germline V gene encodes CDR1 SGHTA and CDR2 FQGTGA. V was clipped by 5 bases and J by 7 bases, with 11 bases between them. Assay: immunoSEQ multiplex PCR; the TCRdb copy retains only in-frame clones and omits some. The data contain about 60,000 clones, about 89% of them seen just once; the ten biggest clones take up about 14%. General observations from the study: Low normalized T-cell clonal expansion was also seen in some nonresponders. Antigen targets of the expanded peripheral T cells went undetermined.

The TCR sequence derives from an adult with an advanced solid tumor such as melanoma, head and neck, liver or kidney cancer. The chain uses TRBV7-3 and TRBJ2-2; D remains unclear. The sample was CD4+ or CD8+ T cells sorted from blood, taken in a trial of the OX40 agonist ivuxolimab. Written as DNA, the CDR3 is TGTGCCAGCAGCCGAGCGTTGGGCGGGGAGCTGTTTTTT. This sequence encodes CASSRALGGELFF.